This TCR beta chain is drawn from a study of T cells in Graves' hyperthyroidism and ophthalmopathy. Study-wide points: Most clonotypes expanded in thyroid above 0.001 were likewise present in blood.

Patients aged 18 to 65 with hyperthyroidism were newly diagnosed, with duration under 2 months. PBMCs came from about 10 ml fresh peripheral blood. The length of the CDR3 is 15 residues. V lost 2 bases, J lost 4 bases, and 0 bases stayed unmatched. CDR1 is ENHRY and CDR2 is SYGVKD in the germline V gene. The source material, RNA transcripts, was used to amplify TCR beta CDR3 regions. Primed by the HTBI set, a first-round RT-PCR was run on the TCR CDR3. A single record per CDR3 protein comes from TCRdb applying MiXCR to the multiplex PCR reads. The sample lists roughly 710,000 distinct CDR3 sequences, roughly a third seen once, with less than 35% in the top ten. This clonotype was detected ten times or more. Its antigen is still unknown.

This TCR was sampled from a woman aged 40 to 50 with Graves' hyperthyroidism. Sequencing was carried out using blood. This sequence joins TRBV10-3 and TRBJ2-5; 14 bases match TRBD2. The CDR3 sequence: CAISEGLAGGETQYF. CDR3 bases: TGTGCCATCAGTGAGGGACTAGCGGGGGGAGAGACCCAGTACTTC.